These 19 T cell receptor beta chains came from one sample sequenced in a study of T cell responses to AZD1222 COVID-19 vaccine. Clones were sequenced by immunoSEQ multiplex PCR, and TCRdb holds only the in-frame ones, with some missing. This table has approximately 70,000 clones, 65% to 90% appearing once. The sample was peripheral blood, taken on day 0 of AZD1222 vaccination. The receptors originated from an adult in good health.

V usage is TRBV18 and J usage is TRBJ1-4; TRBD1 matches 7 bases. Germline CDR1 and CDR2: KGHSH and LQKENI. After removal of 5 bases from V and 8 bases from J, the junction contained 14 bases not matched to a gene. This CDR3 is 16 amino acids long. The DNA of the CDR3 is TGTGCCAGCTCATGGGAACATACAGGGGTGAAGGAAAAACTGTTTTTT. As protein: CASSWEHTGVKEKLFF.

This clone was seen a handful of times. CDR3 region: CASSQASSYNSPLHF. The CDR3 DNA reads TGTGCCAGCAGCCAGGCCAGCTCCTATAATTCACCCCTCCACTTT. The chain combines TRBV3-1 (or the pseudogene TRBV3-2) with TRBJ1-6; D call uncertain. Germline V lookup: CDR1 LGHDT, CDR2 YNNKEL (reference sequence). V was clipped by 3 bases and J by 0 bases, with 6 bases between them. The CDR3 extends over 15 amino acids.

The CDR3 DNA sequence: TGTGCCAGCAGTGACTCGGTAGAAAATAACTATGGCTACACCTTC. It codes for CASSDSVENNYGYTF. The V and J genes are TRBV6-4 and TRBJ1-2; no definite D call. The CDR3 loop spans 15 amino acids. The germline CDR1 and CDR2 sequences are MRHNA and SNTAGT. V lost 0 bases and J lost 1, with 9 bases in between.

V and J are TRBV29-1 and TRBJ2-7; D is ambiguous. Trimming pared 6 bases from V and 3 bases from J, leaving 15 bases between. Germline lookup yields CDR1 SQVTM and CDR2 ANQGSEA. The CDR3 spans 13 residues. CDR3 sequence: CSVRPRENYEQYF. CDR3 in DNA: TGCAGCGTCCGGCCCCGAGAGAACTACGAGCAGTACTTC.

The CDR3 DNA sequence: TGTGCCAGCAGCTTGACCCGATCATGGCCCCAGCATTTT. Translating gives CASSLTRSWPQHF. The genes are TRBV7-9 and TRBJ1-5; D uncertain. The germline CDR1 and CDR2 sequences are SEHNR and FQNEAQ (reference sequence). Trimming pared 3 bases from V and 9 bases from J, leaving 12 bases between. The CDR3 covers 13 residues.

V and J are TRBV28 and TRBJ1-4, with D possibly TRBD1 on 6 matching bases. Trimming took off 2 bases at V and 6 bases at J, with 13 bases between the two ends. The CDR3 contains 15 residues. In germline, CDR1 is MDHEN, CDR2 SYDVKM. CDR3 sequence: CASSLSPGDYEKLFF. The CDR3 coding sequence is TGTGCCAGCAGTTTAAGCCCAGGGGATTATGAAAAACTGTTTTTT.

This clone was observed once. CDR3 nucleotides: TGTGCCAGCAGCTTAGGGGGTGACGGACCCGGCTACGAGCAGTACTTC. It is translated as CASSLGGDGPGYEQYF. This rearrangement joins TRBV7-6 to TRBJ2-7; D gene unclear. The CDR3 sequence is 16 residues long. Germline V gene data show CDR1 as SGHVS and CDR2 as FNYEAQ. V lost 1 base and J lost 3, with 16 bases in between.

The chain recombines TRBV6-5 with TRBJ1-5, with 7 bases lining up with TRBD1. Germline trimming cut 11 bases from V and 4 bases from J; bases unmatched to any gene: 8. The germline V gene encodes CDR1 MNHEY and CDR2 SVGAGI. There are 13 residues in the CDR3. The CDR3 loop reads CASHGTANQPQHF. CDR3 bases: TGTGCCTCTCACGGGACAGCAAATCAGCCCCAGCATTTT.

This clone came up a few times. CDR3 protein: CASSRQAFSGANVLTF. The CDR3 coding sequence is TGTGCCAGCAGCCGACAGGCCTTCTCTGGGGCCAACGTCCTGACTTTC. The chain links TRBV28 to TRBJ2-6, with D possibly TRBD1 on 6 matching bases. Germline CDR1 is MDHEN and CDR2 is SYDVKM. V lost 6 bases to trimming and J lost 0 bases, with 12 bases between them. This CDR3 has 16 residues.

The rearrangement links TRBV29-1 to TRBJ2-3; maybe TRBD2 (5 bases). There are 17 residues in the CDR3. The V gene lost 7 bases and the J gene lost 0 bases, with 23 bases spanning the gap. Germline-derived CDR1 and CDR2 are SQVTM and ANQGSEA. This CDR3 is CSASGSLTVGSTDTQYF. The CDR3 coding sequence is TGCAGCGCCTCGGGGTCCCTAACGGTGGGAAGCACAGATACGCAGTATTTT.

The CDR3 nucleotides are TGCGCCAGCAGCTTGGCCCCAGGGGGGGACACCGGGGAGCTGTTTTTT. Amino acid sequence: CASSLAPGGDTGELFF. The chain recombines TRBV5-1 with TRBJ2-2; TRBD1 or TRBD2 may be the D gene (7 bases each). The CDR3 extends over 16 amino acids. The V and J ends lost 0 bases and 3 bases respectively, with 12 bases between them. Germline V lookup: CDR1 SGHRS, CDR2 YFSETQ.

The chain uses TRBV7-6 and TRBJ2-5, with 12 bases that match TRBD2. The trim removed 7 bases at V and 2 bases at J, leaving 2 bases unmatched. The CDR3 loop spans 14 amino acids. From germline, CDR1 is SGHVS and CDR2 FNYEAQ. This chain's CDR3 is CASTGLAGQETQYF. As DNA, the CDR3 is TGTGCCAGCACCGGACTAGCGGGGCAAGAGACCCAGTACTTC.

The chain has TRBV5-6 and TRBJ2-7; 10 bases match TRBD1. Looked up from germline, CDR1 is SGHDT and CDR2 is YYEEEE. The length of the CDR3 is 15 residues. J was trimmed by 1 base and V by 6 bases; bases with no gene match: 7. The DNA of the CDR3 is TGTGCCAGCACCCCCGGGACAGGGGTTTCCTACGAGCAGTACTTC. Translation: CASTPGTGVSYEQYF. Based on the CDR3 plus reference TRBV5-6 and TRBJ2-7, the full variable domain is DAGVTQSPTHLIKTRGQQVTLRCSPKSGHDTVSWYQQALGQGPQFIFQYYEEEERQRGNFPDRFSGHQFPNYSSELNVNALLLGDSALYLCASTPGTGVSYEQYFGPGTRLTVT.

CDR3 region: CASSTTVFGTPLHF. The CDR3 coding sequence is TGTGCCAGCAGCACGACCGTCTTCGGAACACCCCTCCACTTT. The genes are TRBV7-9 and TRBJ1-6; no clear D. CDR3 length equals 14 residues. The V and J ends lost 5 bases and 11 bases respectively, with 16 bases between them. Germline V lookup: CDR1 SEHNR, CDR2 FQNEAQ (reference sequence).

The chain recombines TRBV7-2 with TRBJ2-1; TRBD1 aligns across 8 bases. This CDR3 contains 16 residues. Germline assignment: CDR1 SGHTA and CDR2 FQGNSA. The J segment lost 6 bases and the V segment lost 2 bases, leaving 9 bases of the junction unmatched. The CDR3 coding sequence is TGTGCCAGCAGCTTAAGGGGACAGGTGAGGGGCAATGAGCAGTTCTTC. Its translation: CASSLRGQVRGNEQFF.

This chain uses TRBV5-6 with TRBJ2-5, with D uncertain. The CDR3 is made up of 11 amino acids. Trimming took 4 bases from V and 4 from J, leaving 5 bases between them. The germline V gene has CDR1 SGHDT and CDR2 YYEEEE. DNA for the CDR3: TGTGCCAGCAGCGGAATAGAGACCCAGTACTTC. It translates to CASSGIETQYF.

This chain joins TRBV10-3 and TRBJ1-6; possibly TRBD1 for D (6 bases). CDR3 length: 15 amino acids. Germline values: CDR1 ENHRY, CDR2 SYGVKD. With 2 bases removed from V and 6 bases from J, the gap between germline ends came to 11 bases. This chain's CDR3 is CAISEGSGANSPLHF. CDR3 coding DNA: TGTGCCATCAGTGAGGGATCAGGGGCTAATTCACCCCTCCACTTT.

V usage is TRBV7-6 and J usage is TRBJ2-2, with a weak D call TRBD2 (5 bases). The V end lost 5 bases, the J end lost 1 base, and 8 bases lay between the germline ends. This CDR3 has 14 residues. CDR1 is SGHVS and CDR2 is FNYEAQ in the germline V gene. The CDR3 DNA follows: TGTGCCAGCAGCCGGGATATGAACACCGGGGAGCTGTTTTTT. The encoded protein is CASSRDMNTGELFF. Drawing the rest from reference TRBV7-6 and TRBJ2-2, the complete variable domain is GAGVSQSPRYKVTKRGQDVALRCDPISGHVSLYWYRQALGQGPEFLTYFNYEAQQDKSGLPNDRFSAERPEGSISTLTIQRTEQRDSAMYRCASSRDMNTGELFFGEGSRLTVL.

This clone has a handful of counts. This rearrangement joins TRBV4-1 to TRBJ2-3; TRBD2 matches at 9 bases. This CDR3 comprises 16 residues. Germline V gene lookup returns CDR1 MGHRA and CDR2 YSYEKL. Germline trimming cut 4 bases from V and 3 bases from J; bases unmatched to any gene: 8. CDR3 DNA: TGCGCCAGCAGCCCCGTAGGCGGGGGGGCTACAGATACGCAGTATTTT. This codes for CASSPVGGGATDTQYF.